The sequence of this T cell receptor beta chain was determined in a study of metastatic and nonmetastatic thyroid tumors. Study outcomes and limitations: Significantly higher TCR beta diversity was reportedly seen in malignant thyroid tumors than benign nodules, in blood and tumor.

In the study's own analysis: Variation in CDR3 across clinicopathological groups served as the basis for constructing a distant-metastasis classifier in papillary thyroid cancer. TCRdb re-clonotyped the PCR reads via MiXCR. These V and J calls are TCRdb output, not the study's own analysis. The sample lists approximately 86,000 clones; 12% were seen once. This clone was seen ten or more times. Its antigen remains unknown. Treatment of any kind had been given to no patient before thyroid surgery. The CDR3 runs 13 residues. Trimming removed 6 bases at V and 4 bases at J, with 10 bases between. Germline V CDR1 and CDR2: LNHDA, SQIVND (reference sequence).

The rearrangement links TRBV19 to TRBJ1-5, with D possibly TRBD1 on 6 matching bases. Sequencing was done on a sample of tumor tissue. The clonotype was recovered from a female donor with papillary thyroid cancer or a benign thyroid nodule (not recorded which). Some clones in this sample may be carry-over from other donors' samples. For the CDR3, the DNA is TGTGCCAGTAGCAGGGGTGGAAATCAGCCCCAGCATTTT. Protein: CASSRGGNQPQHF.